A single sample gave rise to the 32 T cell receptor beta chains below, sequenced in a study of T cells after yellow fever vaccination. From the 5' RACE reads, TCRdb called clonotypes with MiXCR, one entry per CDR3 protein. The table lists over 300,000 distinct CDR3 sequences, roughly 6.8% of them singletons. The source was PBMCs, collected approximately 40 days after the first yellow fever vaccination. The receptors originated from a man aged 18-30 years who received the YFV17D yellow fever vaccine.

The J gene is TRBJ1-2, the V gene TRBV6-4; unclear D gene. Germline CDR1 MRHNA, CDR2 SNTAGT. Between the trimmed V and J ends, which lost 11 bases and 3 bases, there was a span of 31 bases. This CDR3 spans 18 amino acids. The CDR3 DNA reads TGTGCCTTCTGTTTAATCCCGGTGCTGGACGGTACACACTATGGCTACACCTTC. Translating gives CAFCLIPVLDGTHYGYTF.

This clonotype has more than one count but fewer than ten. This chain joins TRBV19 and TRBJ2-1, with 10 bases identical to TRBD2. The CDR3 has 15 amino acids. CDR1 is LNHDA and CDR2 is SQIVND in the germline V gene (reference sequence). The V and J ends lost 2 bases and 4 bases, in that order; junction bases with no gene match: 2. The CDR3 sequence: CASSISGGEYNEQFF. The CDR3 coding sequence is TGTGCCAGTAGTATAAGCGGGGGGGAGTACAATGAGCAGTTCTTC.

The chain combines TRBV5-1 with TRBJ2-3; 7 nucleotides agree with TRBD2. Germline CDR1 SGHRS, CDR2 YFSETQ. After removal of 4 bases from V and 1 base from J, the junction contained 6 bases not matched to a gene. CDR3 length: 15 amino acids. CDR3 loop: CASSGLGVGTDTQYF. DNA for the CDR3: TGCGCCAGCAGCGGACTAGGCGTGGGCACAGATACGCAGTATTTT.

A few counts support this clonotype. The chain uses TRBV20-1 and TRBJ1-5; 10 nucleotides agree with TRBD1. V shed 6 bases, J shed 6 bases, and the junction held 11 bases outside the gene matches. This CDR3 is 15 amino acids long. The V gene's germline CDR1 is DFQATT and CDR2 SNEGSKA (reference sequence). This CDR3 reads CSAQTGGETSQPQHF. In nucleotides, the CDR3 is TGCAGTGCCCAGACAGGGGGCGAGACTAGTCAGCCCCAGCATTTT.

This clonotype was counted many times. V gene TRBV20-1 combines with J gene TRBJ2-7, with D hard to call. Germline CDR1 and CDR2: DFQATT and SNEGSKA (reference sequence). Trimming stripped 3 bases from V and 2 bases from J, with 11 bases between. The CDR3 length is 13 residues. In nucleotides, the CDR3 is TGCAGTGCTAGGCTGGGCCATGCCTACGAGCAGTACTTC. It specifies CSARLGHAYEQYF.

This clonotype has more than one count but fewer than ten. The chain recombines TRBV10-3 with TRBJ1-1; no clear D gene. Germline V gene sequence: CDR1 ENHRY, CDR2 SYGVKD. With 0 bases removed from V and 2 bases from J, the gap between germline ends came to 7 bases. This CDR3 is 14 amino acids long. In DNA, the CDR3 is TGTGCCATCAGTGAGTCCCAGGATAACACTGAAGCTTTCTTT. It codes for CAISESQDNTEAFF.

This clonotype was seen more than once but under ten times. The chain employs TRBV6-5 and TRBJ2-6, with TRBD2 matching 8 bases. The CDR3 sequence is 18 residues long. Trimming at V came to 2 bases and at J to 0 bases, leaving 6 bases not matched to a gene. Germline lookup yields CDR1 MNHEY and CDR2 SVGAGI. In DNA form, the CDR3 reads TGTGCCAGCAGTTACGATACGGGGGGGAGCTCTGGGGCCAACGTCCTGACTTTC. It encodes CASSYDTGGSSGANVLTF.

This clonotype has more than one count but fewer than ten. This rearrangement joins TRBV7-8 to TRBJ2-2; D gene uncertain. This CDR3 comprises 14 residues. Germline CDR1 reads SGHVS; CDR2 reads FQNEAQ. V lost 5 bases and J 0 bases, leaving 7 bases between the germline ends. The CDR3 region has the DNA TGTGCCAGCAGCGGCGACGCGAACACCGGGGAGCTGTTTTTT. Residues: CASSGDANTGELFF.

This clonotype was found a few times. This chain joins TRBV6-5 and TRBJ1-4, with D possibly matching TRBD1 (5 bases). V was clipped by 1 base and J by 5 bases, with 17 bases between them. This CDR3 has 17 residues. Germline CDR1 is MNHEY and CDR2 is SVGAGI. CDR3 in amino acids: CASSYFPARGTNEKLFF. The DNA of the CDR3 is TGTGCCAGCAGTTACTTTCCCGCGAGGGGTACCAATGAAAAACTGTTTTTT.

The gene calls are TRBV5-1 and TRBJ1-1, with D perhaps matching TRBD1 (5 bases). Germline V lookup: CDR1 SGHRS, CDR2 YFSETQ. V lost 3 bases to trimming and J lost 1 base, with 13 bases between them. CDR3 size: 15 residues. The CDR3 sequence is CASSSTGGTNTEAFF. The DNA for the CDR3 is TGCGCCAGCAGCTCCACCGGGGGAACGAACACTGAAGCTTTCTTT.

The CDR3 sequence is CATTPGDGEKLFF. CDR3 sequence (DNA): TGTGCCACAACCCCGGGGGACGGTGAAAAACTGTTTTTT. The V gene is TRBV7-9, the J gene TRBJ1-4; possibly TRBD1 for D (5 bases). Germline CDR1 SEHNR, CDR2 FQNEAQ (reference sequence). The V end was cut by 10 bases, the J end by 7 bases, with 16 bases between. The CDR3 has 13 amino acids.

This clonotype was detected a few times. The genes are TRBV5-6 and TRBJ2-7, with D unclear. V lost 3 bases and J lost 1, with 8 bases in between. The CDR3 is 13 residues long. Germline CDR1 SGHDT, CDR2 YYEEEE. The CDR3 sequence: CASSSIASYEQYF. The CDR3 nucleotides read TGTGCCAGCAGCTCGATAGCTTCCTACGAGCAGTACTTC.

This clonotype was picked up a small number of times. Its ends do not fully match the called genes, so a read error is possible. This rearrangement joins TRBV5-1 to TRBJ1-2; tentative D call: TRBD1 (6 bases). CDR3 length equals 14 residues. Looked up from germline, CDR1 is SGHRS and CDR2 is YFSETQ. CDR3 DNA: TGCGCCAGCAGCGCAGGACAGTTCCCCTATAGCTACACCTTC. This encodes CASSAGQFPYSYTF.

The chain joins TRBV20-1 to TRBJ2-5, with D hard to call. Trimming removed 5 bases at V and 1 base at J, with 8 bases between. The V gene's germline CDR1 is DFQATT and CDR2 SNEGSKA (reference sequence). This CDR3 region has 12 residues. This chain's CDR3 is CSAAARQETQYF. The CDR3 region has the DNA TGCAGTGCTGCAGCACGCCAAGAGACCCAGTACTTC.

This clonotype has a count of ten or more. The rearrangement uses TRBV7-9 and TRBJ1-2, with D maybe TRBD1 (5 bases). CDR3 length equals 13 residues. V gave up 8 bases and J gave up 5 bases, with 15 bases separating them. CDR1 and CDR2 (germline): SEHNR, FQNEAQ (reference sequence). CDR3 in DNA: TGTGCCAGCGAAACCCGGGACGGATATGGCTACACCTTC. Translated: CASETRDGYGYTF.

This clonotype was counted a few times. The chain links TRBV20-1 to TRBJ2-7; D not resolved. The germline V and J ends were trimmed by 0 bases and 3 bases, with 12 bases remaining between them. Germline CDR1 is DFQATT and CDR2 is SNEGSKA (reference sequence). The CDR3 is made up of 14 amino acids. DNA of the CDR3: TGCAGTGCTAGAGATCGGCTAGGAAGCTACGAGCAGTACTTC. Translation: CSARDRLGSYEQYF.

This clonotype showed up many times. This sequence joins TRBV5-4 and TRBJ2-1; maybe TRBD1 (5 bases). Germline CDR1 reads SGHNT; CDR2 reads YYREEE (reference sequence). The V gene lost 5 bases and the J gene lost 5 bases, with 14 bases spanning the gap. The CDR3 is 14 residues long. The CDR3 loop is CASRRDSVNNEQFF. CDR3 DNA sequence: TGTGCCAGCAGGCGAGACAGTGTAAACAATGAGCAGTTCTTC.

About this clonotype: The junction shows a germline mismatch at one end, possibly a read error. The chain is built from TRBV10-3 and TRBJ2-6; a possible D gene is TRBD1 (8 bases). CDR1 is ENHRY, CDR2 SYGVKD, per germline. The CDR3 has 18 amino acids. The CDR3 DNA reads as TGTGCCCTCAGTTTAGTCCCACAGGGGGGGTCTGGGGCCAACGTCCTGACTTTC. This translates into CALSLVPQGGSGANVLTF.

In this sample, this clonotype turned up many times. The CDR3 is CASSARLGGPYNEQFF. DNA for the CDR3: TGCGCCAGCAGCGCCAGGTTAGGGGGGCCCTACAATGAGCAGTTCTTC. This chain uses TRBV5-1 with TRBJ2-1; D assignment may be TRBD1 or TRBD2 (6 bases each). In germline, CDR1 is SGHRS, CDR2 YFSETQ. The CDR3 runs 16 residues. V was cut by 4 bases and J by 2 bases, with 16 bases left in between.

The CDR3 region has the DNA TGTGCCAGCAGTTTAAGGCAGGGTGGGCTAGATGTGCATTTT. Its translation is CASSLRQGGLDVHF. This rearrangement joins TRBV12-3 or TRBV12-4 to TRBJ1-5, with D perhaps TRBD1 (5 bases). Trimming took 2 bases from V and 15 from J, leaving 20 bases between them. The CDR3 totals 14 residues.

The chain couples TRBV7-2 to TRBJ1-2; D is possibly TRBD1 (5 bases). This CDR3 has 15 residues. V gave up 5 bases and J gave up 7 bases, with 20 bases separating them. The germline V gene has CDR1 SGHTA and CDR2 FQGNSA. CDR3 residues: CASSQLLDTGGGYTF. CDR3 bases: TGTGCCAGCAGCCAGCTTTTAGACACAGGCGGTGGCTACACCTTC.

The chain combines TRBV4-1 with TRBJ1-5; D unclear. CDR1 is MGHRA, CDR2 YSYEKL, per germline. Trimming shortened V by 1 base and J by 2 bases, and 15 bases separated the two germline ends. The length of the CDR3 is 17 residues. The CDR3 protein is CASSQVLQVVGNQPQHF. In DNA form, the CDR3 reads TGCGCCAGCAGCCAAGTTCTTCAAGTGGTTGGCAATCAGCCCCAGCATTTT.

This clonotype has a handful of counts. The J gene is TRBJ2-2, the V gene TRBV19, with a possible D match to TRBD2 (5 bases). Germline-derived CDR1 and CDR2 are LNHDA and SQIVND (reference sequence). The CDR3 sequence is 13 residues long. V gave up 7 bases and J gave up 4 bases, with 10 bases separating them. CDR3 amino acids: CASNSGSTGELFF. Written as DNA, the CDR3 is TGTGCCAGTAATTCGGGGAGCACCGGGGAGCTGTTTTTT.

This clonotype was seen a handful of times. The J gene is TRBJ1-5, the V gene TRBV28; D is uncertain. The V gene lost 5 bases and the J gene lost 4 bases, with 18 bases spanning the gap. The CDR3 sequence is 16 residues long. The germline CDR1 and CDR2 sequences are MDHEN and SYDVKM. The CDR3 DNA reads TGTGCCAGCAGTCGTAGACCAGAGGGAGGGAATCAGCCCCAGCATTTT. Translated: CASSRRPEGGNQPQHF.

The chain couples TRBV4-1 to TRBJ1-4; a weak D match, TRBD1 (6 bases). This CDR3 comprises 15 residues. The germline V gene encodes CDR1 MGHRA and CDR2 YSYEKL. The V gene lost 4 bases and the J gene lost 10 bases, with 19 bases spanning the gap. The CDR3 spells CASSRGDTGTGKLFF. The CDR3 nucleotides read TGCGCCAGCAGCCGAGGGGACACCGGTACGGGAAAACTGTTTTTT.

The V call is TRBV6-1, the J call TRBJ1-1; TRBD1 aligns across 9 bases. Losses at the gene ends were 6 bases for V and 8 bases for J; bases not matched to a gene: 16. Germline values: CDR1 MNHNS, CDR2 SASEGT. This CDR3 is 16 amino acids long. The chain's CDR3 is CASRDLQGASTNEAFF. The CDR3 bases are TGTGCCAGCAGGGATTTACAGGGGGCGAGCACAAACGAAGCTTTCTTT.

This clonotype was observed a handful of times. The rearrangement uses TRBV7-9 and TRBJ1-2; TRBD1 agrees at 8 bases. CDR3 length: 16 amino acids. Germline lookup yields CDR1 SEHNR and CDR2 FQNEAQ (reference sequence). The ends lost 6 bases at V and 6 bases at J; junction bases unmatched: 15. The CDR3, as DNA: TGTGCCAGCAGTTACCCCCCTGGTTCGGGACAGGATGGCTACACCTTC. Its protein is CASSYPPGSGQDGYTF.

This clonotype has more than one count but fewer than ten. The chain uses TRBV4-2 and TRBJ1-1; D unresolved. Per germline, CDR1 LGHNA and CDR2 YNFKEQ. This CDR3 has 15 amino acids. Between the trimmed V and J ends, which lost 3 bases and 0 bases, there was a span of 11 bases. The CDR3 bases are TGTGCCAGCAGCCAGATGGCGGGAGTGAACACTGAAGCTTTCTTT. Translated, it gives CASSQMAGVNTEAFF.

Many counts were recorded for this clonotype. For the CDR3, the DNA is TGCGCCAGCAGCTTGGTTGGGACGCCGAACACCGGGGAGCTGTTTTTT. Its protein product is CASSLVGTPNTGELFF. The chain recombines TRBV5-1 with TRBJ2-2, with D tentatively TRBD1 or TRBD2 (5 bases each). CDR3 length: 16 amino acids. V was clipped by 0 bases and J by 0 bases, with 9 bases between them. The germline V gene has CDR1 SGHRS and CDR2 YFSETQ.

This clonotype was counted between two and nine times. The CDR3 nucleotides read TGTGCCAGCAGCCCTGGTTTCGTGTTAGATACGCAGTATTTT. Its protein is CASSPGFVLDTQYF. V is TRBV7-2 and J is TRBJ2-3; D remains unclear. CDR3 length: 14 residues. The germline gives CDR1 SGHTA, CDR2 FQGNSA. Trimming pared 5 bases from V and 5 bases from J, leaving 14 bases between.

This clonotype has at least ten counts. V is TRBV19 and J is TRBJ1-2; D remains unclear. The CDR3 covers 10 residues. From germline, CDR1 is LNHDA and CDR2 SQIVND (reference sequence). V lost 7 bases to trimming and J lost 10 bases, with 10 bases between them. The CDR3 sequence: CASKGPDYTF. The CDR3 nucleotides are TGTGCCAGTAAAGGGCCCGACTACACCTTC.

The rearrangement uses TRBV10-1 and TRBJ2-2, with unresolved D. Germline lookup yields CDR1 WNHNN and CDR2 SYGVQD (reference sequence). V lost 2 bases to trimming and J lost 0 bases, with 7 bases between them. CDR3 size: 15 residues. The CDR3: CASSEPGANTGELFF. The CDR3 nucleotides read TGCGCCAGCAGTGAGCCAGGAGCGAACACCGGGGAGCTGTTTTTT.